The subject of this entry is one T cell receptor (beta chain). TCRdb re-derived calls from the 5' RACE reads in MiXCR, one entry per CDR3 protein. The sample lists around 570,000 distinct CDR3 sequences, nearly 10% occurring once. In every case, the donor was a healthy Caucasian. The data were obtained in a study of identical twins. The CDR3 extends over 11 amino acids. Trimming took off 6 bases at V and 6 bases at J, with 11 bases between the two ends. Germline assignment: CDR1 DFQATT and CDR2 SNEGSKA (reference sequence). This sample was shared with a second study, whose subject was yellow fever vaccine responses in identical twins. This second study notes: Twins reportedly appeared to share part of their vaccine T cell response while keeping part individual.

The sample comprised PBMCs. The TCR sequence derives from a woman aged 18-35 years in good health. The chain carries TRBV20-1 and TRBJ1-2, with D uncertain. The CDR3 DNA reads TGCAGTGCATGGCGGTCTGATGGCTACACCTTC. Amino acid sequence: CSAWRSDGYTF.